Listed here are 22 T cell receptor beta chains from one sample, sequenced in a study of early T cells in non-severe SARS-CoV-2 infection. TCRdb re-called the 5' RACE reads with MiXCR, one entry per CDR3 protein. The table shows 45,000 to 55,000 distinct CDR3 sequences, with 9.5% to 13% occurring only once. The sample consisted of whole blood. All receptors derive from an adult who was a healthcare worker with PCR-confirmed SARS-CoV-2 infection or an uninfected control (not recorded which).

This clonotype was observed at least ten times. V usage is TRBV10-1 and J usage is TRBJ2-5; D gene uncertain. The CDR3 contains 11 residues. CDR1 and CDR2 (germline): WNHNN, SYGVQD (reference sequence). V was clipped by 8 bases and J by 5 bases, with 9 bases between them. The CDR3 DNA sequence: TGCGCCAGCTCCTCCGAGGAGACCCAGTACTTC. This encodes CASSSEETQYF.

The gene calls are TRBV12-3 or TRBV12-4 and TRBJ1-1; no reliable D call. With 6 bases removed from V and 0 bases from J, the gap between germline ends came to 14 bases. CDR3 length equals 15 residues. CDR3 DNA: TGTGCCAGCAGGACAAGCGTTTCTGTGAACACTGAAGCTTTCTTT. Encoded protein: CASRTSVSVNTEAFF.

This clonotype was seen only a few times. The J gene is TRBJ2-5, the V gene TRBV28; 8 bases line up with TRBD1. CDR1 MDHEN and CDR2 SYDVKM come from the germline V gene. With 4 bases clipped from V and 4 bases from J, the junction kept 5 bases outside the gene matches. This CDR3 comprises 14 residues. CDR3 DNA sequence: TGTGCCAGCAGTTGGGGGACAGGACGAGAGACCCAGTACTTC. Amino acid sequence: CASSWGTGRETQYF.

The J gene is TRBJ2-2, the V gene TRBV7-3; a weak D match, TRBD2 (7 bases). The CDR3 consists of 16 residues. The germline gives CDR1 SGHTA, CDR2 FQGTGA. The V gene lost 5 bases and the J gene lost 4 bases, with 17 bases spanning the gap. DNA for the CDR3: TGTGCCAGCAGCCTAGGCGGGGGACACCTCACCGGGGAGCTGTTTTTT. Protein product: CASSLGGGHLTGELFF.

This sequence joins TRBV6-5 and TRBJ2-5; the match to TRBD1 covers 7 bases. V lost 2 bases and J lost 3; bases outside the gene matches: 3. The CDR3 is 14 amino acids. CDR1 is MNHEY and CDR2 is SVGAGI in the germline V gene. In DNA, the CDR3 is TGTGCCAGCAGTTACGGGACAGCAGAAGAGACCCAGTACTTC. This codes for CASSYGTAEETQYF.

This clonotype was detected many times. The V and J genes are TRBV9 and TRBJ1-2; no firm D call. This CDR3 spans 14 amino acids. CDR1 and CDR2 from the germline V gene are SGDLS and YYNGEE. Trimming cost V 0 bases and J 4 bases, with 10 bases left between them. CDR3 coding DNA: TGTGCCAGCAGCGTAGACAGTTCCTCCTATGGCTACACCTTC. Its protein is CASSVDSSSYGYTF.

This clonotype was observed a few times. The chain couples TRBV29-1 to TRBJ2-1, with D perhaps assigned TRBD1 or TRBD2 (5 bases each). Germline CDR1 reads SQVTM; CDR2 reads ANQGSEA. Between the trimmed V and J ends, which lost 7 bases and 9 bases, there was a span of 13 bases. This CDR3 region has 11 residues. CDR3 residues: CSATYGGEQFF. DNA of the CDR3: TGCAGCGCCACCTATGGGGGTGAGCAGTTCTTC.

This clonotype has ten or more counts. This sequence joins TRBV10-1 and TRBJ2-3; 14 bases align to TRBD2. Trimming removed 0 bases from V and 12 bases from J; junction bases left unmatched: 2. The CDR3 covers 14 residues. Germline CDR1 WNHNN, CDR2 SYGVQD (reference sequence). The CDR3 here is CASSESTSGRAQYF. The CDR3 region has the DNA TGCGCCAGCAGTGAGTCGACTAGCGGGAGGGCCCAGTATTTT.

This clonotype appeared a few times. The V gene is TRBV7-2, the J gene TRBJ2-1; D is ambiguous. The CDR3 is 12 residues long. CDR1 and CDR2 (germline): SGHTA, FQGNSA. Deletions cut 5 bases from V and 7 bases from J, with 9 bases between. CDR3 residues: CASSVWANEQFF. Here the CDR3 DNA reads TGTGCCAGCAGCGTCTGGGCTAATGAGCAGTTCTTC.

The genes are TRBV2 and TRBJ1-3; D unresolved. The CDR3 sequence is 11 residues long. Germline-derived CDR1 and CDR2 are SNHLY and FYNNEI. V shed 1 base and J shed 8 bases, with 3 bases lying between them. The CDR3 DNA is TGTGCCAGCAGTGAAGGGTACACCATATATTTT. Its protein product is CASSEGYTIYF.

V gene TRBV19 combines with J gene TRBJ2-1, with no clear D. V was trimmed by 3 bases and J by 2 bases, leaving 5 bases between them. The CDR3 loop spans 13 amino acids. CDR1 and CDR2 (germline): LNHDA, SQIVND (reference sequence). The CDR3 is CASSIGTYNEQFF. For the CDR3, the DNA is TGTGCCAGTAGTATTGGAACCTACAATGAGCAGTTCTTC.

The DNA for the CDR3 is TGTGCCAGCAGCTTACGGGATGCGAGCGGCACAGATACGCAGTATTTT. This encodes CASSLRDASGTDTQYF. This sequence joins TRBV11-2 and TRBJ2-3; perhaps TRBD2 as D (5 bases). The germline CDR1 and CDR2 sequences are SGHAT and FQNNGV. V lost 2 bases and J lost 1, with 13 bases in between. The CDR3 contains 16 residues.

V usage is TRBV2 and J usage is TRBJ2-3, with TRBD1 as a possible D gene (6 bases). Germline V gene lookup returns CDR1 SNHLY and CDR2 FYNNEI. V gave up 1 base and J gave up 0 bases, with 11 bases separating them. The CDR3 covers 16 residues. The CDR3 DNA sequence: TGTGCCAGCAGTGAAGATTACAGGGATAGCACAGATACGCAGTATTTT. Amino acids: CASSEDYRDSTDTQYF.

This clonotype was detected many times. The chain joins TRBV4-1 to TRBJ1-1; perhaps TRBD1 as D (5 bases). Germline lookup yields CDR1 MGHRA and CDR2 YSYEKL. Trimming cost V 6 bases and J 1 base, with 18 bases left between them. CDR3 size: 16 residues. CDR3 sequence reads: CASSFRPLRENTEAFF. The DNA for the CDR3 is TGCGCCAGCAGTTTTCGACCCCTCAGGGAGAACACTGAAGCTTTCTTT.

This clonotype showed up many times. The CDR3 coding sequence is TGCAGCGTTGACTCAGAAGCCAAAAACATTCAGTACTTC. Its translation: CSVDSEAKNIQYF. The chain uses TRBV29-1 and TRBJ2-4; no clear D gene. CDR1 is SQVTM and CDR2 is ANQGSEA in the germline V gene. V was pared by 3 bases and J by 0 bases, with 6 bases between. CDR3 size: 13 residues.

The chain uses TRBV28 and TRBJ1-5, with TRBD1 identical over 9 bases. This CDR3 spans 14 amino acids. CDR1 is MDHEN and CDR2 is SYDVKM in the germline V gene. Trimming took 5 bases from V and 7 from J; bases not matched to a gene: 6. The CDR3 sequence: CASSLGQGTQPQHF. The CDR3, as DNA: TGTGCCAGCAGTCTCGGACAGGGGACGCAGCCCCAGCATTTT.

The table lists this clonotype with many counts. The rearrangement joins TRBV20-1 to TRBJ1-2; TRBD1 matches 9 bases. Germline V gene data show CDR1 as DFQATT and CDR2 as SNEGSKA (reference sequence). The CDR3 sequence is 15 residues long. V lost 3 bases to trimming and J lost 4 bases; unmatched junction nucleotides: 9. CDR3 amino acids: CSASEQGALGYGYTF. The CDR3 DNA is TGCAGTGCTAGTGAACAGGGGGCGCTAGGCTATGGCTACACCTTC.

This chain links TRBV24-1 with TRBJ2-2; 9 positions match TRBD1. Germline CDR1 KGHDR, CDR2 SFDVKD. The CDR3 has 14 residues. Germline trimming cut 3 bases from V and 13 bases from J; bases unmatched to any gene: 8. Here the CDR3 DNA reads TGTGCCACCAGTGATGTACAGGGGGCCGAAGGGCTGTTTTTT. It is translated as CATSDVQGAEGLFF.

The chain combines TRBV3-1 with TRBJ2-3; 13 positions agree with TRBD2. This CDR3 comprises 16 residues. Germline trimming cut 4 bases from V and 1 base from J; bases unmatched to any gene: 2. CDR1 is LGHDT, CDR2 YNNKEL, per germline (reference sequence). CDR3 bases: TGTGCCAGCAGCCGGGGACTAGCGGGGCGCACAGATACGCAGTATTTT. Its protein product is CASSRGLAGRTDTQYF.

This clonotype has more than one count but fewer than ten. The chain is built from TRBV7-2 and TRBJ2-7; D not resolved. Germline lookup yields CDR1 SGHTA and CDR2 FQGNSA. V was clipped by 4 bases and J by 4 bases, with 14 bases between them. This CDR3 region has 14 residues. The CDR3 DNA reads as TGTGCCAGCAGCTCCCGAAATATAGGGTACGAGCAGTACTTC. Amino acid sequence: CASSSRNIGYEQYF. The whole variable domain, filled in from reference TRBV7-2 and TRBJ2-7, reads GAGVSQSPSNKVTEKGKDVELRCDPISGHTALYWYRQSLGQGLEFLIYFQGNSAPDKSGLPSDRFSAERTGGSVSTLTIQRTQQEDSAVYLCASSSRNIGYEQYFGPGTRLTVT.

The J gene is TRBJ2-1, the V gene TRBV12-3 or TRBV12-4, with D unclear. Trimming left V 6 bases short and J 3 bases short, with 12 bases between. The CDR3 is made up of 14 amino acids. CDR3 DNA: TGTGCCAGCAGCCCGAGTCCCGGCTACAATGAGCAGTTCTTC. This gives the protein CASSPSPGYNEQFF.

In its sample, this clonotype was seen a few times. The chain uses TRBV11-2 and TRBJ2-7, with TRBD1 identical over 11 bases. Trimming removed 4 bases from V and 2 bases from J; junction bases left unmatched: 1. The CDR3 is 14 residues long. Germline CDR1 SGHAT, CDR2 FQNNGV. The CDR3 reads CASSWTGGTYEQYF. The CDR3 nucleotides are TGTGCCAGCAGCTGGACAGGGGGCACCTACGAGCAGTACTTC.